This T cell receptor (beta chain) was retrieved from a study of post-analysis software for immune sequencing data. Findings of the study overall: Significantly decreased normalized Chao1 diversity was recorded for multiple sclerosis patients relative to controls. Five TRBV segments, including TRBV5-6, TRBV5-1 and TRBV20-1, were more frequent in patients than controls. With F measure, samples from one preparation batch clustered together strongly.

The library was made from cDNA and included unique molecular identifiers. Each sample of roughly 0.9 to 11 million input T cells yielded around 500,000 cDNA molecules, so each molecule approximated one T cell. TCRdb called the PCR reads again in MiXCR, with one record for every CDR3 protein. The profile shows 450,000 or so distinct CDR3 sequences, roughly 45% of them singletons. Comments on this clonotype: What it binds is unknown. A read error may produce the germline difference seen at one junction end.

This CDR3 is 14 amino acids long. Germline loops: CDR1 SGHRS, CDR2 YFSETQ. The chain employs TRBV5-1 and TRBJ2-3, with 8 bases identical to TRBD1. The sequence was obtained from a girl between 10 and 17 years old with multiple sclerosis. Sequenced material: blood. DNA of the CDR3: TGTGCCAGCAGCCAGGGACAGGGCACAGATACGCAGTATTTT. Translation: CASSQGQGTDTQYF. Full variable domain (remainder filled in from reference TRBV5-1 and TRBJ2-3): KAGVTQTPRYLIKTRGQQVTLSCSPISGHRSVSWYQQTPGQGLQFLFEYFSETQRNKGNFPGRFSGRQFSNSRSEMNVSTLELGDSALYLCASSQGQGTDTQYFGPGTRLTVL.